These 10 T cell receptor beta chains were all obtained from the same sample, sequenced in a study of OX40 agonist ivuxolimab in advanced cancers. The data were produced by immunoSEQ multiplex PCR, yet TCRdb's version contains in-frame clones alone and is incomplete. The data show roughly 70,000 clones, with roughly 80% seen just once and roughly 6.2% held by the top ten. Sequenced here: CD4+ or CD8+ T cells sorted from blood, sampled in a trial of the OX40 agonist ivuxolimab. These receptors all stem from an adult with an advanced solid tumor such as melanoma, head and neck, liver or kidney cancer.

The chain is built from TRBV5-4 and TRBJ2-2; the D call may be TRBD1 or TRBD2 (6 bases each). Trimming took off 4 bases at V and 1 base at J, with 14 bases between the two ends. CDR1 and CDR2 (germline): SGHNT, YYREEE (reference sequence). The CDR3 is made up of 16 amino acids. CDR3 amino acids: CASSHRGQQNTGELFF. Here the CDR3 DNA reads TGTGCCAGCAGCCACCGGGGGCAACAGAACACCGGGGAGCTGTTTTTT.

The chain combines TRBV12-2 with TRBJ2-1; the table's D call TRBD2 went unverified against the DNA. TRBV12-2 is annotated as a pseudogene. The CDR3 runs 15 residues. CDR3 region: CASRRIAGVLPEQFF. DNA of the CDR3: TGTGCAAGTCGCCGAATAGCGGGGGTCCTTCCTGAGCAGTTCTTC.

The table lists this clone with a count of one. This chain joins TRBV5-4 and TRBJ1-6; TRBD1 is a possible D gene (5 bases). CDR1 and CDR2 (germline): SGHNT, YYREEE (reference sequence). The CDR3 totals 15 residues. Trimming removed 4 bases at V and 5 bases at J, with 13 bases between. The CDR3 loop is CASSADSLNNSPLHF. CDR3 coding DNA: TGTGCCAGCAGCGCTGACAGCCTAAATAATTCACCCCTCCACTTT.

The chain joins TRBV28 to TRBJ1-1, with D possibly matching TRBD1 (6 bases). The ends were cut back, 6 bases at V and 0 bases at J, with 14 bases in the middle. This CDR3 is built from 15 residues. Germline CDR1 and CDR2: MDHEN and SYDVKM. This CDR3 reads CASRPGDYMNTEAFF. In DNA, the CDR3 is TGTGCCAGCAGGCCAGGGGACTACATGAACACTGAAGCTTTCTTT.

This clone was counted between two and nine times. The chain couples TRBV27 to TRBJ1-4; no clear D gene. This CDR3 spans 15 amino acids. In germline, CDR1 is MNHEY, CDR2 SMNVEV (reference sequence). Between the trimmed V and J ends, which lost 7 bases and 0 bases, there was a span of 12 bases. The CDR3 DNA sequence: TGTGCCAGCACATCATTTGGGGCAACTAATGAAAAACTGTTTTTT. As protein: CASTSFGATNEKLFF.

This clone was observed once. This CDR3 is CASSLQGGTDTQYF. The CDR3, as DNA: TGTGCCAGCAGCTTGCAGGGGGGCACAGATACGCAGTATTTT. The chain uses TRBV11-2 and TRBJ2-3; 7 bases map to TRBD1. Germline V lookup: CDR1 SGHAT, CDR2 FQNNGV. The CDR3 runs to 14 residues. Unmatched junction bases numbered 1, after V lost 3 bases and J lost 1 base.

J is TRBJ2-1 and V is TRBV9, with TRBD2 as a possible D gene (6 bases). CDR3 length equals 13 residues. Germline assignment: CDR1 SGDLS and CDR2 YYNGEE. V lost 6 bases, J lost 9 bases, and 16 bases lay in between. The CDR3 nucleotides are TGTGCCAGCACTAGATCAGCGGGCGGTGAGCAGTTCTTC. Protein sequence: CASTRSAGGEQFF.

The CDR3 region is CASSTQPDTGELFF. CDR3 bases: TGTGCCAGCAGCACACAACCCGACACCGGGGAGCTGTTTTTT. The chain uses TRBV4-2 and TRBJ2-2; no definite D call. This CDR3 spans 14 amino acids. Per the germline V gene, CDR1 is LGHNA and CDR2 is YNFKEQ. With 5 bases removed from V and 3 bases from J, the gap between germline ends came to 10 bases.

The chain couples TRBV6-1 to TRBJ2-7, with D unclear. V was clipped by 1 base and J by 5 bases, with 15 bases between them. The CDR3 is 15 residues long. Germline V lookup: CDR1 MNHNS, CDR2 SASEGT. The CDR3 spells CASSEDVQYRDEQYF. CDR3 coding DNA: TGTGCCAGCAGTGAAGACGTACAGTACCGCGACGAGCAGTACTTC.

This clone was seen just once. The CDR3 DNA is TGCGCCAGCAGGGGACCCTACGAGCAGTACGTC. As protein: CASRGPYEQYV. The chain joins TRBV10-2 to TRBJ2-7, with D perhaps given as TRBD1 or TRBD2 (5 bases each). From germline, CDR1 is WSHSY and CDR2 SAAADI. This CDR3 region has 11 residues. V lost 6 bases, J lost 2 bases, and 5 bases lay in between.